This TCR beta chain is drawn from a study of cytomegalovirus exposure and HLA in healthy donors. In germline, CDR1 is SGHVS, CDR2 FQNEAQ. The V and J ends lost 5 bases and 7 bases respectively, with 11 bases between them. The CDR3 is 13 amino acids. Regarding this clone: Its target is unknown.

A multiplex PCR was run with 60 Vbeta primers and 13 Jbeta primers. Profiled with immunoSEQ multiplex PCR; TCRdb holds only in-frame clones, not every one. The table has 250,000 to 350,000 clones, about nine tenths seen once. Overall study findings and caveats: Most TCR beta V segments were productive about 90% or about 30% of the time in an earlier analysis.

The chain carries TRBV7-8 and TRBJ1-4; D call uncertain. Material for sequencing was PBMCs. This receptor was obtained from a man aged 40-49 years in good health and CMV-seropositive. The CDR3 is CASSSRPGEKLFF. The CDR3 nucleotides read TGTGCCAGCAGCAGCCGACCGGGTGAAAAACTGTTTTTT. Drawing the rest from reference TRBV7-8 and TRBJ1-4, the complete variable domain is GAGVSQSPRYKVAKRGQDVALRCDPISGHVSLFWYQQALGQGPEFLTYFQNEAQLDKSGLPSDRFFAERPEGSVSTLKIQRTQQEDSAVYLCASSSRPGEKLFFGSGTQLSVL.